This T cell receptor (beta chain) is drawn from a study of T cell changes during pregnancy in multiple sclerosis. Germline V gene sequence: CDR1 SNHLY, CDR2 FYNNEI. V lost 5 bases to trimming and J lost 4 bases; unmatched junction nucleotides: 15. This CDR3 is built from 18 residues. Using immunoSEQ multiplex PCR, the repertoire was profiled, and TCRdb retains in-frame clones only, with some absent. The sample lists tens of thousands of clones, 90% to 95% occurring once. Specimen: CD4+ T cells from peripheral blood mononuclear cells, collected in the second trimester of pregnancy. The receptor's source is a female donor with multiple sclerosis, enrolled in a pregnancy study. This rearrangement joins TRBV2 to TRBJ2-3; 10 bases fit TRBD1. CDR3 sequence reads: CASSQYGRRDRGADTQYF. CDR3 nucleotide sequence: TGTGCCAGCAGTCAATACGGCCGCCGGGACAGGGGAGCAGATACGCAGTATTTT.